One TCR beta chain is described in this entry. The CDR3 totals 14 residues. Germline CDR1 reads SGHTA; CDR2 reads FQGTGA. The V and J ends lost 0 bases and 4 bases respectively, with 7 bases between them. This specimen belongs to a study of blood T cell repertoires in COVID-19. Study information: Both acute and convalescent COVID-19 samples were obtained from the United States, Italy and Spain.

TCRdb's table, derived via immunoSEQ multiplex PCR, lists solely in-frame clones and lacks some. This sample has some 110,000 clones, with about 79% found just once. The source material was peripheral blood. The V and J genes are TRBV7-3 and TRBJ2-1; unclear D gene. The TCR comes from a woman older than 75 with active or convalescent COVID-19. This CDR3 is CASSLTAVYNEQFF. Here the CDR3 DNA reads TGTGCCAGCAGCTTAACGGCGGTTTACAATGAGCAGTTCTTC.